This T cell receptor (beta chain) is drawn from a study of blood T cell repertoires in COVID-19. Study information: Italy, Spain and the United States were the sources of the convalescent and acute COVID-19 samples. Nucleic acid was either cDNA or gDNA, and it came from T cells, B-cell-depleted T cells, or PBMCs.

Repertoires were generated with immunoSEQ multiplex PCR, while TCRdb's copy carries only in-frame clones and drops some. This table has around 110,000 clones, roughly four fifths appearing once. There are 15 residues in the CDR3. Germline loops: CDR1 MNHEY, CDR2 SVGAGI. Trimming stripped 7 bases from V and 9 bases from J, with 22 bases between. The chain links TRBV6-5 to TRBJ2-4; weak D call: TRBD2 (5 bases). Sample: peripheral blood. The clonotype was recovered from a woman in her sixties or seventies with acute or convalescent COVID-19. CDR3 sequence: CASTQSGSQASIQYF. In DNA, the CDR3 is TGTGCCAGCACCCAAAGCGGAAGCCAAGCATCCATTCAGTACTTC.